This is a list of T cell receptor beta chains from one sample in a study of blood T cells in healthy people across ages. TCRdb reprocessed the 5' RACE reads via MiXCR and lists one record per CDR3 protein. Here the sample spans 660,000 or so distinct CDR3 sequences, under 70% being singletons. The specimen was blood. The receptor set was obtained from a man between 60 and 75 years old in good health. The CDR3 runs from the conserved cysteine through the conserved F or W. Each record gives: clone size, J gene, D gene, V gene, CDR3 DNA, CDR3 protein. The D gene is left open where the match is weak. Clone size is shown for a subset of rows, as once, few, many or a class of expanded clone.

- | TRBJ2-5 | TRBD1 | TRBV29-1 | TGCAGCGTTGCTACGACAGGGGGCCGGGAGACCCAGTACTTC | CSVATTGGRETQYF
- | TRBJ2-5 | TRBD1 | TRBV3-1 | TGTGCCAGCAGCCAAGGGGACAGGGGGGTATGGGAGCAGTACTTC | CASSQGDRGVWEQYF
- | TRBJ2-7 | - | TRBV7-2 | TGTGCCAGCAGCTCGGGACGGAACTCCTACAATGAGCAGTACTTC | CASSSGRNSYNEQYF
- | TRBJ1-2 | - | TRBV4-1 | TGCGCCAGCAGCCAAGGCGGGGTTCGCTGTGGCTACACCTTC | CASSQGGVRCGYTF
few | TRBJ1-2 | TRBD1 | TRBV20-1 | TGCAGTGCTAGGAACAGGGGAGACTATGGCTACACCTTC | CSARNRGDYGYTF
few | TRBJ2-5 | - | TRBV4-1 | TGCGCCAGCAGCCAAGATAGTGGGACCGTCCAAGAGACCCAGTACTTC | CASSQDSGTVQETQYF
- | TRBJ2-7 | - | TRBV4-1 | TGCGCCAGCAGCCAAGAGACGGGGCAGACCTACGAGCAGTACTTC | CASSQETGQTYEQYF
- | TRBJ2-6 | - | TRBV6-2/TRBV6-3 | TGTGCCAGCGGCAGGGGTATCTCTGGGACCAACGTCCTGACTTTC | CASGRGISGTNVLTF
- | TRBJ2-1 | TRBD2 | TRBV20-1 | TGCAGTGCTGCCCGGGGACTAGCGGGGGGCCGCAATGAGCAGTTCTTC | CSAARGLAGGRNEQFF
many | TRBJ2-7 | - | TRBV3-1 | TGTGCCAGCAGCCCAGGACTGGTTCAGTACTTC | CASSPGLVQYF
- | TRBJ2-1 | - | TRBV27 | TGTGCCAGCAGTCGCCGTGTAGGGGAAAACTTCTACAATGAGCAGTTCTTC | CASSRRVGENFYNEQFF
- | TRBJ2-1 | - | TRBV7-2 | TGTGCCAGCACCCGCAGGGACTCCCTCAATGAGCAGTTCTTC | CASTRRDSLNEQFF
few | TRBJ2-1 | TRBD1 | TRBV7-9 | TGTGCCAGCAGTTCCTCGGGACAGATGGGGCAGTTCTTC | CASSSSGQMGQFF
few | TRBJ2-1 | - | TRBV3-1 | TGTGCCAGCATTAAAAGCCAGGGAAGAGTCAATGAGCAGTTCTTC | CASIKSQGRVNEQFF
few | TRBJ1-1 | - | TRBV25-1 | TGTGCCAGCGCTGAGGGGGGGGCTGAGGAAGCTTTCTTT | CASAEGGAEEAFF
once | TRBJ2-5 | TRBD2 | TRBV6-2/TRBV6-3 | TGTGCCAGCATTGAGCGGGGCCATCTCGGGGGGACCCAGTACTTC | CASIERGHLGGTQYF
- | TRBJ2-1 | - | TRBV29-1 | TGCAGCGTTCGGACAGATTACAATGAGCAGTTCTTC | CSVRTDYNEQFF
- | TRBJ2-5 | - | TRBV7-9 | TGTGCCAGCAGCTTAGCCGGACCCATGGGGGAGACCCAGTACTTC | CASSLAGPMGETQYF
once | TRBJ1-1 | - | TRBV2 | TGTGCCAGCCGCTGGGCGGGGAGGAACACTGAAGCTTTCTTT | CASRWAGRNTEAFF
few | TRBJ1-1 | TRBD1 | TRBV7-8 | TGTGCCAGCAGTCGACAGGGGGCCACTGAAGCTTTCTTT | CASSRQGATEAFF
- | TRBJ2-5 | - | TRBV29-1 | TGCAGCGTCGAATGGGGGACCCAAGAGACCCAGTACTTC | CSVEWGTQETQYF
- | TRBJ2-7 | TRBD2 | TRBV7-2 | TGTGCCAGCAGCTTAGCGGGAGGGGTAGGAGAGCAGTACTTC | CASSLAGGVGEQYF
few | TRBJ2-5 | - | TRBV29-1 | TGCAGCGCAGGACAGAGGCAAGAGACCCAGTACTTC | CSAGQRQETQYF
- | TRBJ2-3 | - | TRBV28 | TGTGCCAGCAGTGAGGTGAGGGGAGGTACAGATACGCAGTATTTT | CASSEVRGGTDTQYF
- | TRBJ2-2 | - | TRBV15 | TGTGCCACCAGCCCCTCGGCTAGTCTCGGCACCGGGGAGCTGTTTTTT | CATSPSASLGTGELFF